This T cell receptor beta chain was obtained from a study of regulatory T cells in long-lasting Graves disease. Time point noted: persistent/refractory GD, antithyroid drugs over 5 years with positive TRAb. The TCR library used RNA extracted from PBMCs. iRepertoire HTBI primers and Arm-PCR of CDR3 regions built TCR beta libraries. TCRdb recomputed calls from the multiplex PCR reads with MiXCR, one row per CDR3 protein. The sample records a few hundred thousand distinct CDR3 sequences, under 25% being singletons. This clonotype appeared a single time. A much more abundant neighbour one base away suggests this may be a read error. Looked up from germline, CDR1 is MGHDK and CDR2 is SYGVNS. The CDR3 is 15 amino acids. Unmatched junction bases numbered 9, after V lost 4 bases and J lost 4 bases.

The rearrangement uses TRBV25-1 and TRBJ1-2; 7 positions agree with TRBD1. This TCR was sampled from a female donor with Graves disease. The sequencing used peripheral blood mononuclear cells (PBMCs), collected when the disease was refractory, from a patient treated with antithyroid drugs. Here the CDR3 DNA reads TGTGCCAGCAGTGTATCGGGGACAGAGACCTATGGCTACACCTTC. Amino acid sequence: CASSVSGTETYGYTF.